The 9 T cell receptor beta chains below were found in one sample sequenced in a study of OX40 agonist ivuxolimab in advanced cancers. Measured with immunoSEQ multiplex PCR; TCRdb has only the in-frame clones, and not every one. The sample includes about 50,000 clones, roughly 91% of them seen just once. Sequences were derived from CD4+ or CD8+ T cells sorted from blood, sampled in a trial of the OX40 agonist ivuxolimab. The receptors come from an adult with an advanced solid tumor such as melanoma, head and neck, liver or kidney cancer.

The chain joins TRBV7-9 to TRBJ2-1; 10 bases match TRBD2. The CDR3 loop spans 16 amino acids. Germline CDR1 is SEHNR and CDR2 is FQNEAQ (reference sequence). V lost 5 bases and J lost 0; bases outside the gene matches: 4. This CDR3 reads CASSPSSGGSYNEQFF. CDR3 DNA: TGTGCCAGCAGCCCCTCTAGCGGGGGCTCCTACAATGAGCAGTTCTTC.

The chain employs TRBV28 and TRBJ2-5; 8 bases agree with TRBD1. CDR1 is MDHEN and CDR2 is SYDVKM in the germline V gene. This CDR3 comprises 15 residues. With 3 bases clipped from V and 5 bases from J, the junction kept 8 bases outside the gene matches. Written as DNA, the CDR3 is TGTGCCAGCAGTTTTTTTAGGACAGGGAGGGAGACCCAGTACTTC. It is translated as CASSFFRTGRETQYF.

V usage is TRBV27 and J usage is TRBJ1-4; D might be TRBD1 (6 bases). In germline, CDR1 is MNHEY, CDR2 SMNVEV (reference sequence). The length of the CDR3 is 14 residues. V lost 6 bases to trimming and J lost 6 bases, with 14 bases between them. The CDR3: CASSLKQGHEKLFF. In DNA, the CDR3 is TGTGCCAGCAGCCTTAAACAGGGCCATGAAAAACTGTTTTTT.

This chain connects TRBV7-9 to TRBJ2-3, with D maybe TRBD1 (7 bases). The CDR3 length is 15 residues. V was shortened by 7 bases and J by 1 base, with 15 bases between the two germline ends. Germline loops: CDR1 SEHNR, CDR2 FQNEAQ (reference sequence). The CDR3 sequence: CASNRRGQGTDTQYF. The CDR3 DNA is TGTGCCAGCAACCGGAGGGGGCAGGGCACAGATACGCAGTATTTT.

DNA for the CDR3: TGTGCCAGCAGCTCAGGGGGGGGACCTGGAAACACCATATATTTT. The encoded protein is CASSSGGGPGNTIYF. This chain uses TRBV7-6 with TRBJ1-3, with TRBD1 identical over 7 bases. The CDR3 is 15 amino acids. V gave up 4 bases and J gave up 2 bases; unmatched junction bases: 5. Germline CDR1 SGHVS, CDR2 FNYEAQ. Based on the CDR3 plus reference TRBV7-6 and TRBJ1-3, the full variable domain is GAGVSQSPRYKVTKRGQDVALRCDPISGHVSLYWYRQALGQGPEFLTYFNYEAQQDKSGLPNDRFSAERPEGSISTLTIQRTEQRDSAMYRCASSSGGGPGNTIYFGEGSWLTVV.

The CDR3 bases are TGTGCCAGCAGTTTAGGGGGGCGCGAGACCCAGTACTTC. Protein product: CASSLGGRETQYF. The chain couples TRBV28 to TRBJ2-5; tentatively, D is TRBD1 or TRBD2 (6 bases each). This CDR3 comprises 13 residues. V lost 2 bases and J 5 bases, leaving 9 bases between the germline ends. The germline CDR1 and CDR2 sequences are MDHEN and SYDVKM.

The V call is TRBV7-2, the J call TRBJ1-3; the D gene is possibly TRBD1 (6 bases). Trimming cost V 5 bases and J 0 bases, with 8 bases left between them. CDR3 length: 14 residues. CDR1 SGHTA and CDR2 FQGNSA come from the germline V gene. The CDR3: CASSLTGSGNTIYF. In DNA form, the CDR3 reads TGTGCCAGCAGCCTGACAGGCTCTGGAAACACCATATATTTT.

DNA for the CDR3: TGTGCCAGCAGCTCTGGAGTCCTCGATTGGGAGCAGTACTTC. Protein sequence: CASSSGVLDWEQYF. The V and J genes are TRBV7-9 and TRBJ2-7; D unresolved. The CDR3 spans 14 residues. The germline gives CDR1 SEHNR, CDR2 FQNEAQ (reference sequence). V gave up 4 bases and J gave up 7 bases, with 17 bases separating them.

The chain links TRBV5-5 to TRBJ1-2; 10 bases are a match to TRBD1. The CDR3 is 17 amino acids. Germline loops: CDR1 SGHKS, CDR2 YYEKEE (reference sequence). V lost 1 base and J lost 2; bases outside the gene matches: 8. CDR3: CASSLIGTGDINYGYTF. As DNA, the CDR3 is TGTGCCAGCAGCTTGATCGGGACAGGGGACATAAACTATGGCTACACCTTC.